The entry below describes one TCR beta chain. Its antigen is unknown. This clone may be a read error of a much larger clone one base away. This is likely a read error, given that the CDR3 carries no conserved phenylalanine or tryptophan at its end. The entry originates in a study of molecular identifiers for immune sequencing clone quantification. One entry per CDR3 protein, called by TCRdb with MiXCR from the PCR reads. Of tens of thousands of distinct CDR3 sequences in the sample, approximately 25% were seen once. V trimming: 9 bases; J trimming: 0 bases; junction bases outside the gene matches: 11. The CDR3 is 15 amino acids. The study's findings and limits: Single-cell amounts of spiked Jurkat TCR RNA were reportedly detectable among over 900,000 naive cells. Among effectors, clones above 20 RNA copies held over 98% of molecules; among naive cells, under 1%.

This chain connects TRBV12-3 or TRBV12-4 to TRBJ2-7, with 7 bases aligning to TRBD2. Material for sequencing was naive CD8+ T cells from blood, with Jurkat cell RNA spiked in. The subset is: FACS-sorted CD8+CD4-CCR7+CD45RA+ naive T cells. This clonotype originated in a human donor in good health. Some libraries in this study had Jurkat cell RNA spiked in. The DNA for the CDR3 is TGTGCCAGTTCGCCTCTAGCGGCGAGCTCCTACGAGCAGTACTGC. Protein product: CASSPLAASSYEQYC.